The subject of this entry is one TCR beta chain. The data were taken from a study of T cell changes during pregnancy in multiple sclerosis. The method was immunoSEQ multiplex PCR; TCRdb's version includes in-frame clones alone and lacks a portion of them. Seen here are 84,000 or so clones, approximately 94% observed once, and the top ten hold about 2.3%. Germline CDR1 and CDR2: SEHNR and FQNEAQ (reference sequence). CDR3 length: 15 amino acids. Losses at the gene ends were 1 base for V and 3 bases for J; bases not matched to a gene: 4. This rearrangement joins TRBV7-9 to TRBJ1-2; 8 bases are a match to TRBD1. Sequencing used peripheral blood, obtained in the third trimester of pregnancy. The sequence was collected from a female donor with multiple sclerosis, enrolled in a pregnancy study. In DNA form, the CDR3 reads TGTGCCAGCAGCTTAGGGACAGGGTTGGACTATGGCTACACCTTC. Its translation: CASSLGTGLDYGYTF.